The table lists the clone carrying this TCR beta chain with many counts. Its antigen is as yet unknown. The data originate from a study of T cells in Graves' hyperthyroidism and ophthalmopathy. Overall study: Peripheral blood collection took place at initial diagnosis, before any treatment. Whole-study results and caveats: The blood repertoire included most of the expanded thyroid clonotypes above 0.001.

On the basis of clinical symptoms, serum thyroxine and TRAb, thyroid ultrasound and orbital computed tomography, diagnoses were made. Germline assignment: CDR1 LNHDA and CDR2 SQIVND (reference sequence). The CDR3 totals 16 residues. J was trimmed by 6 bases and V by 4 bases; bases with no gene match: 11. There were TCR beta CDR3 regions amplified from RNA transcripts. The primer set for the first-round RT-PCR of the TCR CDR3 was HTBI. TCRdb itself ran the multiplex PCR reads through MiXCR, one entry per CDR3 protein. The sample lists over 400,000 distinct CDR3 sequences, under 15% occurring once. This chain connects TRBV19 to TRBJ2-1, with 8 bases matching TRBD2. The sequencing sample was made of blood. The receptor was derived from a man between 18 and 29 years old with Graves' ophthalmopathy. The CDR3 sequence: CASSSHTGGRGNEQFF. The CDR3 DNA reads as TGTGCCAGTAGTAGCCATACGGGGGGGAGAGGCAATGAGCAGTTCTTC. The whole variable domain, filled in from reference TRBV19 and TRBJ2-1, reads DGGITQSPKYLFRKEGQNVTLSCEQNLNHDAMYWYRQDPGQGLRLIYYSQIVNDFQKGDIAEGYSVSREKKESFPLTVTSAQKNPTAFYLCASSSHTGGRGNEQFFGPGTRLTVL.